This T cell receptor beta chain was obtained from a study of cytomegalovirus exposure and HLA in healthy donors (dated by TCRdb to 2016 to 2017). Study-wide context: An earlier analysis of around 600 of the donors reported 250 to 300 Gb of sequence data and 117 million unique TCR beta sequences from about 179 million T cells. Roughly 300 gigabases of sequencing data and some 85 million unique TCR sequences were included in an early release covering roughly 600 HLA-typed donors. The genetic ancestry cluster associated with self-reported Caucasian donors included 70% to 85% of the roughly 400 genotyped donors. The study aimed to test whether signatures of past pathogen exposure could be identified by cataloging public T cell receptors. The study used immunosequencing to profile the T cell repertoires of 666 subjects and linked those repertoires to cytomegalovirus serostatus. Besides the first cohort of roughly 700 subjects, a separate validation cohort made up of 120 different subjects was used. The study combined high-throughput TCR immunosequencing, statistical association of individual TCRs with disease status, and machine learning to predict cytomegalovirus infection status. In a later analysis, previously published TCR beta repertoires from some 640 donors were re-analyzed and high-resolution HLA genotyping was added so that TCR occurrence patterns could be studied. Rather than drawing on any new phenotypic data, the later analysis identified candidate immune exposures from TCR beta sequences and the way those sequences occurred across donors. In an earlier analysis of a few hundred of the donors, high-throughput TCR beta sequencing was used to judge whether each TCR beta V gene segment behaved as functional or pseudogenic. Alongside the repertoire data, information on donor age, sex, ethnicity and CMV serostatus was compiled. In a later genetic analysis, genome-wide SNP genotypes for about 55% of the roughly 700 donors were used, and that subset was treated as a discovery cohort. All discovery cohort repertoires had been generated using a single sequencing platform. HLA typing included class I and class II loci at four-digit resolution. Typing coverage differed by locus: A, B, C, DRB1 and DQB1 were typed in roughly 629-630 donors, DQA1 in 522, DPA1 in 600 to 610, and DPB1 in just under 490. Four or five DR-DQ haplotypes were handled as single units for association and clustering because linkage in the cohort was strong. Among under 450 genotyped donors of the cohort, an average of around 240,000 unique TCR beta nucleotide sequences were sequenced per donor, around 20% of them non-productive. Overall study outcomes, separate from this receptor: This cohort had only TCR beta chains sequenced, and the lack of alpha or paired-chain data limited which features could be detected. The earlier analysis of almost 600 of the donors excluded 15 to 20 rarely observed V segments, including chromosome 9 orphons, because counts were too low. In a later analysis, the rate of TCR association differed among HLA loci, with DRB1 alleles having the most associated TCRs and HLA-C alleles having the fewest. Several of the top co-occurrence clusters appeared to be linked to parvovirus B19, influenza, CMV and Epstein-Barr virus, according to a later analysis. Presence/absence analyses assumed roughly uniform sequencing depth across donors, an assumption that may not hold. Some IMGT-functional V segments, including TRBV6-2 and TRBV6-3, could not be distinguished by the 87-base-pair reads and were therefore excluded. In a later genetic analysis, fewer N-insertions in productive TCRs were reported among donors in an Asian-associated ancestry cluster than the approximately 710-donor mean. The authors suggested that the approach could potentially be extended to other disease states and immunological phenotypes. A further reported finding was that TCR beta sequences accurately predicted the HLA-A and HLA-B alleles for most subjects in the first cohort. A later genetic analysis associated a missense DCLRE1C variant with V-gene and J-gene trimming of TCR beta chains, and an independent cohort replicated the association. Broadly in line with IMGT annotations, most TCR beta V segments showed up in productive rearrangements about 87% or about 30% of the time in an earlier analysis of 587 of the donors. Linkage disequilibrium might explain the correlated functional status among segregating V segments, but an unknown experimental factor could not be ruled out. A later analysis found that most CMV-associated TCR beta chains appeared HLA-restricted, with HLA associations seemingly driven largely by CMV exposure. Immune exposure information for the cohort was limited to CMV serostatus. HLA typing was unavailable for some donors at each locus, so association tests used only the typed subset. In vitro tests confirmed that a few of the cytomegalovirus-associated TCR beta chains recognize cytomegalovirus antigens. The sequencing pipeline was judged likely to have produced a cluster of highly shared sequence variants as a technical artifact. A later analysis found that HLA-associated TCR beta chains were more clonally expanded and had lower generation probabilities than equally common non-associated chains. When HLA alleles, especially DR and DQ, strongly co-occurred, attributing TCR associations to individual alleles was difficult. Across donors, most TCR sequences were observed very rarely, whereas some public TCRs were present in many individuals. A total of 164 TCR beta chains were listed by the study as associated with cytomegalovirus. Cytomegalovirus status was reported to be diagnosed by the classifier with high specificity and sensitivity in both the original and validation cohorts. A later analysis associated about 17,000 TCR beta sequences with specific HLA alleles at a false discovery rate of 0.05.

Comment on this clone: This receptor's antigen is unknown. The record has no base qualities; no much larger clone is one base away.

The cohort comprised some 730 healthy bone marrow donors. At the time of sampling, all cohort members were nominally healthy, though unrecorded immune exposures were likely present. The donor was CMV seronegative and belonged to the group of 352 seronegative cohort members. A peripheral blood sample was collected from each donor, and TCR beta sequencing was performed on peripheral blood mononuclear cells. Genomic DNA extraction from the blood cell samples was performed with the Qiagen DNeasy Blood Extraction Kit. Cut back by 8 bases and 0 bases, the V and J ends lie 10 bases apart. As encoded in the germline V gene, CDR1 is MGHDK while CDR2 is SYGVNS. Including the terminal cysteine and phenylalanine, the CDR3 comprises 14 residues. The sequence is cut down to CDR3 DNA, 42 bases in frame from base 1. The protocol used for the library was the immunoSEQ multiplex PCR assay. For the multiplex PCR, a mixture combining 60 forward primers for TCR Vbeta segments and 13 reverse primers for TCR Jbeta segments was used. The CDR3 region of rearranged TCR beta genes was amplified from genomic DNA by a multiplex PCR assay. The Illumina HiSeq System was used to sequence the amplified TCR beta libraries as 87-base-pair reads. The paper's processing steps were these. A later analysis counted tens of millions of unique TCR beta chains across the 666 repertoires, and some 12 million of these chains were shared by at least two donors. A nearest-neighbor algorithm error-corrected the raw reads and collapsed the reads into unique sequences, merging closely related sequences to remove PCR and sequencing errors. V, D and J gene segments were assigned by aligning CDR3 sequences to IMGT reference sequences. Each retained sequence needed at least a six-nucleotide match to both a V gene segment and a J gene segment. Rearrangements were called productive when the CDR3 lacked stop codons and stayed in frame with V and J; all others were non-productive. CDR3 was defined according to IMGT convention as the region running from the second conserved V-encoded cysteine to the conserved J-encoded phenylalanine. The earlier analysis of fewer than 700 of the donors excluded sequences that lacked an unambiguous match to a single V gene segment. In an earlier analysis of 587 of the donors, a V segment was called functional when productive rearrangements were above 56.7%, and segregating when the standard deviation between donors exceeded 5%. A statistical classification framework was built for diagnosing cytomegalovirus status from the catalog of TCR beta chain sequences. A later analysis assigned V and J genes by comparing TCR nucleotide sequences with IMGT/GENE-DB human TR gene sequences. Using the TCRdist pipeline, a later analysis assigned CDR3 sequences along with most-parsimonious VDJ recombination scenarios. In a later analysis, every TCR beta chain was defined by the combination of its CDR3 amino acid sequence and its V-gene family, and reads without a unique V-gene family were dropped. A later analysis removed nearly 600 highly shared, low-generation-probability nucleotide sequences to deal with suspected cross-contamination and a sequencing artifact. For each public chain, a later analysis derived a clonal expansion index from normalized ranks of inferred template counts within each repertoire. In a later analysis, generation probabilities were computed with a VDJ recombination model fitted to out-of-frame rearrangements, and the resulting probabilities were checked against IGoR. A later analysis scored TCR-TCR, TCR-HLA and TCR-CMV co-occurrence with hypergeometric tests, applying a repertoire-size bias correction to TCR pairs. False discovery rates were estimated in a later analysis by permuting HLA or CMV assignments 20 times. In a later analysis, co-occurring TCRs were grouped with DBSCAN, and TCRdist sequence similarity was added when clustering was performed within HLA-allele-positive subsets. Repertoires with fewer than 30,000 or more than 120,000 public chains were left out of co-occurrence clustering, as were roughly five repertoires with anomalous nucleotide sharing. TCRdb retrieved this table from immuneACCESS and kept in-frame rearrangements only. Not all clones are present; in checked studies, unresolved V genes account for under half, and no reason is known for the remainder. V and J calls and clone size are copied from that table; D and trimming were computed from the DNA. This sample gives some 160,000 clones in total; around four fifths of them show up just once. About 3.4% of the sample belongs to the ten largest clones.

Sequencing was performed on PBMCs. The sequence is built from TRBV25-1 and TRBJ1-4, with a tentative D gene TRBD1 over 5 matching bases. The receptor was derived from a male donor in good health and CMV-seronegative. The nucleotide sequence reads TGTGCCAGCTACGGGGGGTCAACTAATGAAAAACTGTTTTTT. It translates as CASYGGSTNEKLFF.